The source of this T cell receptor (beta chain) is a study of long-term antiretroviral therapy in people with HIV. Points from the study as a whole: Clones that had undergone expansion before ART dominated the repertoire at all time points. Repertoires in HIV (unlike those of controls) had narrower CDR3 length ranges.

With 4 bases removed from V and 3 bases from J, the gap between germline ends came to 9 bases. Germline CDR1 reads MNHEY; CDR2 reads SVGAGI. The CDR3 is 13 residues long. The United States was where all participants with HIV were treated. Researchers report immunoSEQ v3.0 was run at survey level. Assay: immunoSEQ multiplex PCR; the TCRdb copy retains only in-frame clones and omits some. The table has 34,000 or so clones, approximately 85% seen once; the top ten hold 3.5% to 5%. For this clone: Antigen: not known.

The input for sequencing was unsorted PBMCs, taken about 3.3 years after starting antiretroviral therapy. This chain connects TRBV6-5 to TRBJ1-1; D might be TRBD1 (5 bases). The TCR comes from a man aged 18-30 years with HIV. CDR3 in amino acids: CASSWGIDTEAFF. CDR3 nucleotide sequence: TGTGCCAGCAGTTGGGGGATTGACACTGAAGCTTTCTTT.